The 23 T cell receptor beta chains below were found in one sample sequenced in a study of T cells in women clearing cervical HPV infection. Assay used: immunoSEQ multiplex PCR; TCRdb lists only in-frame clones, some missing. The sample has tens of thousands of clones, and its top ten clones hold more than 1.2%. Input material: blood buffy coat. The receptors derive from a woman aged 18 to 75 with a cervical HPV16 infection that either progressed to CIN3+ or cleared (not recorded which).

Regarding this clone: The read comes to an end 3 residues before the CDR3 does, leaving the germline J gene to fill in the end. This sequence joins TRBV19 and TRBJ2-1; D might be TRBD1 (5 bases). Trimming stripped 3 bases from V and 9 bases from J, with 12 bases between. CDR1 and CDR2 (germline): LNHDA, SQIVND (reference sequence). The CDR3 is made up of 13 amino acids. The CDR3: CASSIEGASEQFF. The sequenced part of the CDR3 DNA is TGTGCCAGTAGTATTGAAGGGGCCAGTGAG.

Notes on this clone: Read sequence stops 3 residues before the CDR3 end, and the germline J gene provides the missing end. V usage is TRBV19 and J usage is TRBJ1-5, with 9 positions matching TRBD1. This CDR3 comprises 14 residues. Trimming removed 4 bases from V and 6 bases from J; junction bases left unmatched: 4. The germline gives CDR1 LNHDA, CDR2 SQIVND (reference sequence). CDR3 in amino acids: CASSTGQGGQPQHF. The CDR3 bases that were read are TGTGCCAGTAGTACGGGACAGGGTGGTCAGCCC.

For this clone: The CDR3 extends 3 residues past the end of the read, so its final part is completed from the germline J gene. The V gene is TRBV7-9, the J gene TRBJ1-1; D is ambiguous. The V end lost 4 bases, the J end lost 0 bases, and 6 bases lay between the germline ends. The germline CDR1 and CDR2 sequences are SEHNR and FQNEAQ (reference sequence). The CDR3 is made up of 13 amino acids. CDR3: CASSSPLNTEAFF. The CDR3 bases that were read are TGTGCCAGCAGCTCCCCTCTGAACACTGAA.

Points on this clone: With the read ending 3 residues before the CDR3 end, the germline J gene is used to fill in that end. The V call is TRBV5-1, the J call TRBJ1-2; TRBD1 agrees at 8 bases. Germline CDR1 reads SGHRS; CDR2 reads YFSETQ. The CDR3 length is 14 residues. J lost 4 bases, V lost 4 bases, and 6 bases had no gene match. Incomplete CDR3 DNA: TGCGCCAGCAGCCTTGGACAGGGTACCTATGGC. Translating it yields CASSLGQGTYG. The whole CDR3 protein reads CASSLGQGTYGYTF.

Details on this clone: The CDR3 end falls 3 residues outside the read, so it is completed with the germline J gene. This rearrangement joins TRBV7-3 to TRBJ2-3, with D uncertain. Germline CDR1 reads SGHTA; CDR2 reads FQGTGA. Between the trimmed V and J ends, which lost 5 bases and 6 bases, there was a span of 9 bases. This CDR3 comprises 12 residues. The sequenced part of the CDR3 DNA is TGTGCCAGCAGCGCGGCCACGGATACG. It translates to CASSAATDT. The whole CDR3 region reads CASSAATDTQYF.

Points on this clone: The observed sequence ends 3 residues before the CDR3 terminus, with the missing tail filled in from the germline J gene. The rearrangement uses TRBV11-2 and TRBJ2-3; a weak D match, TRBD2 (5 bases). Germline V gene data show CDR1 as SGHAT and CDR2 as FQNNGV. The CDR3 runs to 14 residues. This CDR3 is CASSPNSRVETQYF. Incomplete CDR3 DNA: TGTGCCAGCAGCCCAAACTCGAGGGTTGAGACG.

The CDR3 sequence is CASKRVTDTQYF. The covered CDR3 bases are TGTGCCAGTAAGAGGGTTACAGATACG. The chain recombines TRBV19 with TRBJ2-3; tentative D call: TRBD2 (5 bases). The read gets to within 3 residues of the CDR3 end, and the germline J gene fills in the rest. Looked up from germline, CDR1 is LNHDA and CDR2 is SQIVND (reference sequence). Trimming took 7 bases from V and 3 from J, leaving 8 bases between them. This CDR3 is 12 amino acids long.

Comment on this clone: The CDR3 end is not reached by the read, which stops 3 residues before it; the germline J gene fills it in. The V and J genes are TRBV20-1 and TRBJ2-1; D is possibly TRBD2 (6 bases). Trimming cost V 6 bases and J 7 bases, with 16 bases left between them. The CDR3 extends over 13 amino acids. CDR1 and CDR2 from the germline V gene are DFQATT and SNEGSKA (reference sequence). The CDR3 region is CSAPPAGRNEQFF. The CDR3 bases that were read are TGCAGTGCCCCGCCCGCGGGGAGGAATGAG.

Concerning this clone: The CDR3 end is not reached by the read, which stops 3 residues before it; the germline J gene fills it in. This chain links TRBV6-2 or TRBV6-3 with TRBJ1-6, with TRBD1 as a possible D gene (5 bases). Germline-derived CDR1 and CDR2 are MNHEY and SVGEGT. The length of the CDR3 is 13 residues. Trimming cost V 7 bases and J 10 bases, with 14 bases left between them. The CDR3 protein is CASTLTAPSPLHF. CDR3 DNA (partial): TGTGCCAGCACCTTGACAGCCCCCTCACCC.

To note about this clone: Read coverage stops 3 residues before the CDR3 terminus; the germline J gene supplies the remainder. The same CDR3 is also encoded by other DNA sequences in this sample. This chain joins TRBV20-1 and TRBJ2-7, with TRBD1 matching over 10 bases. Germline V gives CDR1 DFQATT, CDR2 SNEGSKA (reference sequence). The V gene end was trimmed by 0 bases and the J gene end by 2 bases; junction bases not matched to a gene: 4. The CDR3 is made up of 15 amino acids. The CDR3 region is CSARDLGQGTYEQYF. The CDR3 DNA, read in part, is TGCAGTGCTAGAGATTTGGGACAGGGGACCTACGAG.

Notes on this clone: The read ends 3 residues shy of where the CDR3 ends; the end is completed using the germline J gene. The genes are TRBV5-1 and TRBJ2-4, with TRBD2 matching 8 bases. The CDR3 totals 14 residues. Losses at the gene ends were 0 bases for V and 5 bases for J; bases not matched to a gene: 1. Germline CDR1 and CDR2: SGHRS and YFSETQ. This chain's CDR3 is CASSLAGGENIQYF. The DNA read from the CDR3 is TGCGCCAGCAGCTTGGCCGGGGGGGAAAACATT.

A note on this clone: The read ends 3 residues before the CDR3 terminus; that terminus is restored from the germline J gene. The chain couples TRBV7-8 to TRBJ2-1; 16 bases map to TRBD2. Germline V gives CDR1 SGHVS, CDR2 FQNEAQ. Trimming cost V 6 bases and J 8 bases; bases outside gene matches: 10. The CDR3 extends over 17 amino acids. CDR3 residues: CASSQSGLAGGKDEQFF. CDR3 DNA, as far as it was read: TGTGCCAGCAGTCAATCGGGACTAGCGGGAGGGAAGGATGAG. The full variable domain, in which reference TRBV7-8 and TRBJ2-1 provide the parts outside the CDR3, is GAGVSQSPRYKVAKRGQDVALRCDPISGHVSLFWYQQALGQGPEFLTYFQNEAQLDKSGLPSDRFFAERPEGSVSTLKIQRTQQEDSAVYLCASSQSGLAGGKDEQFFGPGTRLTVL.

A word on this clone: Read coverage stops 3 residues before the CDR3 terminus; the germline J gene supplies the remainder. The same CDR3 is also encoded by other DNA sequences in this sample. The J gene is TRBJ1-2, the V gene TRBV19; possible D gene TRBD1, 6 bases. Germline assignment: CDR1 LNHDA and CDR2 SQIVND (reference sequence). Trimming took off 9 bases at V and 0 bases at J, with 20 bases between the two ends. There are 16 residues in the CDR3. The chain's CDR3 is CASLSDSKRPNYGYTF. The sequenced part of the CDR3 DNA is TGTGCCAGCCTTTCGGACAGCAAGCGACCTAACTATGGC. Combining the CDR3 with reference TRBV19 and TRBJ1-2 gives the whole variable domain DGGITQSPKYLFRKEGQNVTLSCEQNLNHDAMYWYRQDPGQGLRLIYYSQIVNDFQKGDIAEGYSVSREKKESFPLTVTSAQKNPTAFYLCASLSDSKRPNYGYTFGSGTRLTVV.

Notes on this clone: Sequencing ends 3 residues short of the CDR3 end; the germline J gene provides the rest. V gene TRBV7-2 combines with J gene TRBJ1-4; possibly TRBD1 for D (5 bases). CDR3 length: 14 residues. Germline assignment: CDR1 SGHTA and CDR2 FQGNSA. Here the CDR3 reads CASSTETENSPLFF. The sequenced part of the CDR3 DNA is TGTGCCAGCAGTACGGAGACAGAGAATTCACCA.

Of note for this clone: The DNA ends 3 residues before the CDR3 does, and the rest of the CDR3 is filled in from the germline J gene. V and J are TRBV7-3 and TRBJ2-3; 9 positions match TRBD1. The CDR3 runs 16 residues. Germline assignment: CDR1 SGHTA and CDR2 FQGTGA. J lost 3 bases, V lost 4 bases, and 8 bases had no gene match. The CDR3 reads CASSSGQGLATDTQYF. CDR3 DNA (partial): TGTGCCAGCAGCTCAGGACAGGGGCTGGCTACAGATACG.

Comment on this clone: The CDR3 end falls 3 residues outside the read, so it is completed with the germline J gene. The chain is built from TRBV2 and TRBJ2-2; 8 nucleotides agree with TRBD2. This CDR3 region has 13 residues. Germline-derived CDR1 and CDR2 are SNHLY and FYNNEI. Trimming took 7 bases from V and 4 from J; bases not matched to a gene: 2. CDR3 residues: CASTGTSTGELFF. The CDR3 DNA, read in part, is TGTGCCAGCACAGGGACTAGCACCGGGGAG.

In the case of this clone: The CDR3 extends 3 residues past the end of the read, so its final part is completed from the germline J gene. The chain couples TRBV7-3 to TRBJ1-1, with D unresolved. Germline V gene data show CDR1 as SGHTA and CDR2 as FQGTGA. The V end was cut by 1 base, the J end by 2 bases, with 11 bases between. This CDR3 is built from 15 residues. CDR3 DNA (partial): TGTGCCAGCAGCTTAAGGGCAACCATTAACACTGAA. Residues: CASSLRATINTE. The CDR3 reads in full as CASSLRATINTEAFF.

The CDR3 reads CASSTGTGGSYGYTF. The CDR3 DNA, read in part, is TGTGCCAGCAGCACCGGGACAGGGGGTTCCTATGGC. V gene TRBV7-2 combines with J gene TRBJ1-2, with 11 nucleotides matching TRBD1. The read comes to an end 3 residues before the CDR3 does, leaving the germline J gene to fill in the end. With 5 bases clipped from V and 4 bases from J, the junction kept 6 bases outside the gene matches. The CDR3 spans 15 residues. Per the germline V gene, CDR1 is SGHTA and CDR2 is FQGNSA.

Comment on this clone: The read ends 3 residues early relative to the CDR3; the germline J gene fills the gap. The gene calls are TRBV7-2 and TRBJ1-1, with D tentatively TRBD1 (6 bases). Trimming left V 5 bases short and J 6 bases short, with 13 bases between. There are 13 residues in the CDR3. Germline assignment: CDR1 SGHTA and CDR2 FQGNSA. Partial CDR3 DNA: TGTGCCAGCAGCGGCAGGGGATTCGCTGAA. This sequence encodes CASSGRGFAE. The entire CDR3 protein reads CASSGRGFAEAFF.

The DNA read from the CDR3 is TGTGCCAGCAGTCCCTCGGGGTCAGATACCTACGAG. Encoded protein: CASSPSGSDTYE. The CDR3 reads in full as CASSPSGSDTYEQYF. The V gene is TRBV2, the J gene TRBJ2-7; tentative D call: TRBD2 (5 bases). The read terminates 3 residues before the CDR3 end, so the remaining end is supplied by the germline J gene. V dropped 5 bases and J dropped 2 bases, with 16 bases sitting between them. Germline V gene lookup returns CDR1 SNHLY and CDR2 FYNNEI. The CDR3 runs 15 residues.

With regard to this clone: Read coverage stops 3 residues before the CDR3 terminus; the germline J gene supplies the remainder. This chain connects TRBV7-3 to TRBJ2-3; tentatively, D is TRBD1 (6 bases). Germline V gives CDR1 SGHTA, CDR2 FQGTGA. This CDR3 is 14 amino acids long. The CDR3 sequence: CASSLRSGQGTQYF. The sequenced part of the CDR3 DNA is TGTGCCAGCAGCTTAAGGTCGGGTCAGGGGACG.

Comments on this clone: The read terminates 3 residues before the CDR3 end, so the remaining end is supplied by the germline J gene. The rearrangement uses TRBV7-3 and TRBJ2-2; TRBD1 is a possible D gene (6 bases). The V end was cut by 5 bases, the J end by 3 bases, with 10 bases between. The CDR3 extends over 14 amino acids. CDR1 is SGHTA and CDR2 is FQGTGA in the germline V gene. CDR3 bases read: TGTGCCAGCAGCCCCGACAGGTACACCGGGGAG. It is translated as CASSPDRYTGE. The whole CDR3 sequence is CASSPDRYTGELFF. Filled out from reference TRBV7-3 and TRBJ2-2, the complete variable domain reads GAGVSQTPSNKVTEKGKYVELRCDPISGHTALYWYRQSLGQGPEFLIYFQGTGAADDSGLPNDRFFAVRPEGSVSTLKIQRTERGDSAVYLCASSPDRYTGELFFGEGSRLTVL.

As for this clone: Sequencing ends 3 residues short of the CDR3 end; the germline J gene provides the rest. The sample holds other DNA sequences that translate to the same CDR3. The chain combines TRBV18 with TRBJ2-5; maybe TRBD1 (6 bases). This CDR3 spans 15 amino acids. Trimming removed 0 bases at V and 2 bases at J, with 10 bases between. CDR1 and CDR2 (germline): KGHSH, LQKENI. CDR3 amino acids: CASSPPSGVQETQYF. Incomplete CDR3 DNA: TGTGCCAGCTCACCACCGTCAGGGGTACAAGAGACC.